One and the same sample provided the 27 T cell receptor beta chains below, sequenced in a study of shared clonotypes between healthy human individuals. Profiling relied on immunoSEQ multiplex PCR, and the TCRdb table lists in-frame clones only, not all of them. The sample holds more than 400,000 clones; 81% are singletons and the top ten take 12%. Sequenced input: PBMCs. These receptors all come from a woman aged 40 to 50 in good health. Some clones in this sample may be carry-over from other donors' samples.

The chain uses TRBV5-1 and TRBJ2-1, with D maybe TRBD1 (6 bases). CDR1 and CDR2 (germline): SGHRS, YFSETQ. The CDR3 loop spans 13 amino acids. V gave up 4 bases and J gave up 5 bases, with 10 bases separating them. CDR3 sequence reads: CASSDRTDNEQFF. CDR3 nucleotide sequence: TGCGCCAGCAGCGACAGGACGGACAATGAGCAGTTCTTC.

In regard to this clone: One base separates it from a far larger clone, so it is likely a read error. The chain carries TRBV18 and TRBJ2-7, with 7 bases matching TRBD1. Per germline, CDR1 KGHSH and CDR2 LQKENI. The CDR3 totals 13 residues. Germline trimming cut 3 bases from V and 6 bases from J; bases unmatched to any gene: 5. The CDR3: CASSPGQCAEQYF. Here the CDR3 DNA reads TGTGCCAGCTCACCGGGACAGTGTGCCGAGCAGTACTTC. The full variable domain, in which reference TRBV18 and TRBJ2-7 provide the parts outside the CDR3, is NAGVMQNPRHLVRRRGQEARLRCSPMKGHSHVYWYRQLPEEGLKFMVYLQKENIIDESGMPKERFSAEFPKEGPSILRIQQVVRGDSAAYFCASSPGQCAEQYFGPGTRLTVT.

On this clone itself: It is likely a read error: a sequence one base away is far more abundant. The V gene is TRBV27, the J gene TRBJ1-1, with 9 bases lining up with TRBD1. The germline V gene has CDR1 MNHEY and CDR2 SMNVEV (reference sequence). This CDR3 has 16 amino acids. The CDR3 DNA reads as TGTGCCAGCAGTTCCCCCTACAGGGGGCAGAACACTGAAGCTTCCTTT. Translation: CASSSPYRGQNTEASF.

The chain links TRBV5-1 to TRBJ2-5, with TRBD2 matching 15 bases. The ends lost 4 bases at V and 5 bases at J; junction bases unmatched: 6. The CDR3 is made up of 16 amino acids. Germline-derived CDR1 and CDR2 are SGHRS and YFSETQ. CDR3 sequence (DNA): TGCGCCAGCAGCCCCCCGGGACTAGCGGGAGGTGAGACCCAGTACTTC. Protein: CASSPPGLAGGETQYF.

There are a few counts of this clone. This chain uses TRBV30 with TRBJ2-1, with D tentatively TRBD1 or TRBD2 (5 bases each). Germline lookup yields CDR1 GTSNPN and CDR2 SVGIG (reference sequence). The V end was cut by 2 bases, the J end by 1 base, with 15 bases between. The CDR3 is made up of 16 amino acids. The DNA of the CDR3 is TGTGCCTGGAGTCGGGGCTTGGGGGAATCCTACAATGAGCAGTTCTTC. It translates to CAWSRGLGESYNEQFF.

V gene TRBV5-1 combines with J gene TRBJ2-7; D is undetermined. Germline V gene sequence: CDR1 SGHRS, CDR2 YFSETQ. Trimming pared 3 bases from V and 2 bases from J, leaving 18 bases between. The CDR3 totals 16 residues. CDR3 sequence: CASSSHTDTMAYEQYF. DNA for the CDR3: TGCGCCAGCAGCTCCCACACCGACACAATGGCCTACGAGCAGTACTTC. Full variable domain (remainder filled in from reference TRBV5-1 and TRBJ2-7): KAGVTQTPRYLIKTRGQQVTLSCSPISGHRSVSWYQQTPGQGLQFLFEYFSETQRNKGNFPGRFSGRQFSNSRSEMNVSTLELGDSALYLCASSSHTDTMAYEQYFGPGTRLTVT.

This chain joins TRBV6-4 and TRBJ1-4; a weak D match, TRBD1 (5 bases). Germline loops: CDR1 MRHNA, CDR2 SNTAGT. The V gene lost 7 bases and the J gene lost 8 bases, with 23 bases spanning the gap. The CDR3 has 16 residues. Written as DNA, the CDR3 is TGTGCCAGCATTGGGGCGCAGAGCCTAGTTGGGGAAAAACTGTTTTTT. It codes for CASIGAQSLVGEKLFF.

The rearrangement links TRBV19 to TRBJ2-7, with a weak D call TRBD1 (5 bases). The germline V gene encodes CDR1 LNHDA and CDR2 SQIVND (reference sequence). This CDR3 comprises 14 residues. V was pared by 3 bases and J by 1 base, with 10 bases between. The CDR3 is CASSIQGGSYEQYF. CDR3 sequence (DNA): TGTGCCAGTAGTATTCAGGGTGGGTCCTACGAGCAGTACTTC.

The chain is built from TRBV5-1 and TRBJ2-1; 7 bases match TRBD1. This CDR3 is built from 17 residues. V gave up 0 bases and J gave up 0 bases; unmatched junction bases: 6. Germline CDR1 and CDR2: SGHRS and YFSETQ. DNA of the CDR3: TGCGCCAGCAGCTTGGGGCAGGGGGAGTACTCCTACAATGAGCAGTTCTTC. As protein: CASSLGQGEYSYNEQFF. Supplemented by reference TRBV5-1 and TRBJ2-1, the full variable domain reads KAGVTQTPRYLIKTRGQQVTLSCSPISGHRSVSWYQQTPGQGLQFLFEYFSETQRNKGNFPGRFSGRQFSNSRSEMNVSTLELGDSALYLCASSLGQGEYSYNEQFFGPGTRLTVL.

V and J are TRBV30 and TRBJ2-3; possible D gene TRBD2, 7 bases. The V end was cut by 1 base, the J end by 5 bases, with 13 bases between. In germline, CDR1 is GTSNPN, CDR2 SVGIG (reference sequence). The CDR3 covers 14 residues. The CDR3 region is CAWSEGGQGDTQYF. CDR3 DNA sequence: TGTGCCTGGAGTGAGGGGGGGCAGGGAGATACGCAGTATTTT.

The gene calls are TRBV30 and TRBJ2-5; TRBD1 is a possible D gene (6 bases). CDR3 length: 14 residues. Germline loops: CDR1 GTSNPN, CDR2 SVGIG (reference sequence). V gave up 2 bases and J gave up 5 bases, with 15 bases separating them. CDR3: CAWSWMGARETQYF. The CDR3 DNA reads TGTGCCTGGAGTTGGATGGGGGCAAGGGAGACCCAGTACTTC.

V is TRBV28 and J is TRBJ1-1; 8 bases map to TRBD1. V dropped 5 bases and J dropped 1; count of bases not matched to a gene: 6. CDR3 length: 15 residues. Germline V gene sequence: CDR1 MDHEN, CDR2 SYDVKM. This CDR3 reads CASSRYRGRNTEAFF. The CDR3 DNA is TGTGCCAGCAGTCGTTACAGGGGGAGGAACACTGAAGCTTTCTTT.

CDR3 sequence (DNA): TGCGCCAGCAGCGGGAGGACTAGCGGGAGAGTAGATACGCAGTATTTT. This sequence encodes CASSGRTSGRVDTQYF. The rearrangement joins TRBV5-1 to TRBJ2-3; TRBD2 aligns across 13 bases. CDR3 length: 16 amino acids. The germline V gene encodes CDR1 SGHRS and CDR2 YFSETQ. V lost 4 bases and J lost 5; bases outside the gene matches: 7.

Written as DNA, the CDR3 is TGTGCCAGCAGGGCCTATGGCTACACCTTC. It yields the protein CASRAYGYTF. The chain recombines TRBV11-3 with TRBJ1-2; D remains unclear. V was clipped by 6 bases and J by 4 bases, with 3 bases between them. This CDR3 contains 10 residues. CDR1 is SGHNT, CDR2 YENEEA, per germline.

Details on this clone: This is likely an artifact of a read error, given a far larger clone one base away. This specimen includes other DNA sequences encoding the same CDR3. V gene TRBV11-3 combines with J gene TRBJ2-5, with a weak D call TRBD1 (7 bases). Germline V CDR1 and CDR2: SGHNT, YENEEA. CDR3 size: 13 residues. The chain's CDR3 is CASSRQGGETQYF. As DNA, the CDR3 is TGTGCTAGCAGCCGACAGGGAGGCGAGACCCAGTACTTC. Variable domain in full (rest from reference TRBV11-3 and TRBJ2-5): EAGVVQSPRYKIIEKKQPVAFWCNPISGHNTLYWYLQNLGQGPELLIRYENEEAVDDSQLPKDRFSAERLKGVDSTLKIQPAELGDSAVYLCASSRQGGETQYFGPGTRLLVL.

In the case of this clone: A far bigger clonotype differs at one base, so this is likely a read error. The same CDR3 is also encoded by other DNA sequences in this sample. The chain links TRBV28 to TRBJ1-4, with 7 nucleotides matching TRBD1. The CDR3 runs 15 residues. Germline assignment: CDR1 MDHEN and CDR2 SYDVKM. CDR3 bases: TGTGCCAGCAGTCAACACGGGACAGTATATGAAAAGCTGTTTTTT. As protein: CASSQHGTVYEKLFF.

The chain combines TRBV6-5 with TRBJ2-3; D unresolved. CDR3 length: 14 residues. CDR1 MNHEY and CDR2 SVGAGI come from the germline V gene. Trimming stripped 2 bases from V and 2 bases from J, with 8 bases between. CDR3 residues: CASSYGQYTDTQYF. CDR3 nucleotides: TGTGCCAGCAGTTACGGGCAGTACACAGATACGCAGTATTTT.

The chain recombines TRBV4-2 with TRBJ2-3; D is uncertain. In germline, CDR1 is LGHNA, CDR2 YNFKEQ. The CDR3 is 16 residues long. Trimming pared 0 bases from V and 0 bases from J, leaving 10 bases between. CDR3 DNA: TGTGCCAGCAGCCAAGATTGGGCTAGGAGCACAGATACGCAGTATTTT. This sequence encodes CASSQDWARSTDTQYF.

The chain is built from TRBV18 and TRBJ2-1; 8 bases line up with TRBD2. From germline, CDR1 is KGHSH and CDR2 LQKENI. Trimming at V came to 6 bases and at J to 3 bases, leaving 16 bases not matched to a gene. The CDR3 is 18 residues long. The CDR3 region is CASSPTGIREGGYNEQFF. The CDR3, as DNA: TGTGCCAGCTCTCCCACCGGGATACGGGAGGGCGGCTACAATGAGCAGTTCTTC.

On this clone: A far larger clone is one base from this, pointing to a likely read error. The sample holds other DNA sequences that translate to the same CDR3. The gene calls are TRBV2 and TRBJ1-4; possible D gene TRBD1, 5 bases. The CDR3 runs to 13 residues. Trimming took 8 bases from V and 5 from J, leaving 12 bases between them. Germline V lookup: CDR1 SNHLY, CDR2 FYNNEI. DNA of the CDR3: TGTGCCAGCTTAGAGGGGTGGAATGAAAAACTGTTTTTT. Encoded protein: CASLEGWNEKLFF.

The sample holds one count of this clone. CDR3 nucleotides: TGTGCCAGCAGCTTAATTTTTGGCGGGAGACACGAGCAGTACTTC. Translating it yields CASSLIFGGRHEQYF. This chain uses TRBV11-2 with TRBJ2-7; 7 bases line up with TRBD2. This CDR3 region has 15 residues. The junction had 9 bases not matched to a gene; V was cut back by 2 bases and J by 5 bases. Germline CDR1 SGHAT, CDR2 FQNNGV.

As for this clone: One base separates it from a far larger clone, so it is likely a read error. This CDR3 is also generated by other DNA sequences in the sample. The V call is TRBV30, the J call TRBJ1-5; maybe TRBD1 (5 bases). V lost 2 bases, J lost 14 bases, and 16 bases lay in between. This CDR3 has 12 amino acids. Germline V gene sequence: CDR1 GTSNPN, CDR2 SVGIG (reference sequence). The DNA of the CDR3 is TGTGCCTGGAGTCCCGGGACGGGCCCAGAGCATTTT. It translates to CAWSPGTGPEHF. The entire variable domain, with the rest obtained from reference TRBV30 and TRBJ1-5, is as follows: SQTIHQWPATLVQPVGSPLSLECTVEGTSNPNLYWYRQAAGRGLQLLFYSVGIGQISSEVPQNLSASRPQDRQFILSSKKLLLSDSGFYLCAWSPGTGPEHFGDGTRLSIL.

The J gene is TRBJ1-2, the V gene TRBV5-1; TRBD1 matches at 7 bases. CDR1 is SGHRS and CDR2 is YFSETQ in the germline V gene. V was pared by 4 bases and J by 3 bases, with 9 bases of the junction left unmatched. There are 15 residues in the CDR3. In DNA, the CDR3 is TGCGCCAGCAGCAGACAGGGATCGGTCGACTATGGCTACACCTTC. It encodes CASSRQGSVDYGYTF.

With respect to this clone: A much larger clone differs from this one at a single base, so this may be a read error. Other DNA variants within this sample encode the same CDR3. The chain couples TRBV9 to TRBJ1-1; possible D gene TRBD1, 6 bases. Between the trimmed V and J ends, which lost 0 bases and 0 bases, there was a span of 9 bases. CDR3 length equals 15 residues. CDR1 and CDR2 from the germline V gene are SGDLS and YYNGEE. The chain's CDR3 is CASSVGGAVNTEAFF. The CDR3 DNA sequence: TGTGCCAGCAGCGTAGGGGGGGCGGTGAACACTGAAGCTTTCTTT.

The sample holds one count of this clone. This is likely an artifact of a read error, given a far larger clone one base away. Other DNA sequences in the sample encode the same CDR3. This chain joins TRBV4-3 and TRBJ2-5; TRBD1 agrees at 7 bases. The CDR3 loop spans 15 amino acids. Per the germline V gene, CDR1 is LGHNA and CDR2 is YSLEER. V trimming: 4 bases; J trimming: 2 bases; junction bases outside the gene matches: 7. CDR3 in amino acids: CASSPRDSRQETQYF. The CDR3 bases are TGCGCCAGCAGCCCTCGGGACAGTCGTCAAGAGACCCAGTACTTC.

This clone was counted a single time. The chain combines TRBV7-2 with TRBJ2-7; no definite D call. The V and J ends lost 1 base and 5 bases respectively, with 9 bases between them. The CDR3 covers 13 residues. CDR1 SGHTA and CDR2 FQGNSA come from the germline V gene. CDR3 DNA sequence: TGTGCCAGCAGCTTAGTGGCCCGTGACGAGCAGTACTTC. Translating gives CASSLVARDEQYF.

V is TRBV2 and J is TRBJ1-3; D call uncertain. Germline loops: CDR1 SNHLY, CDR2 FYNNEI. The V and J ends lost 2 bases and 0 bases respectively, with 11 bases between them. This CDR3 has 16 residues. CDR3 sequence (DNA): TGTGCCAGCAGTGAAACTCCTCTCCGCTCTGGAAACACCATATATTTT. The encoded protein is CASSETPLRSGNTIYF.